Listed below are T cell receptor beta chains from one sample, sequenced in a study of human T cells and chemical hapten exposure. TCRdb reprocessed the RACE reads via MiXCR and lists one record per CDR3 protein. This sample has tens of thousands of distinct CDR3 sequences; 12% occur once, and the top ten carry approximately 1.9%. Material: whole blood, obtained in connection with sensitization to the hapten diphenylcyclopropenone (DPC). These receptors all stem from a woman between 40 and 55 years old with alopecia areata. Some clones in this sample may be carry-over from other donors' samples. Each CDR3 is given with its conserved first and last residue. Fields, in order: clone size, V gene, J gene, D gene, CDR3 DNA, CDR3 protein. A D gene is named only where the DNA matches it firmly. Only part of the rows carry a size: once, few, many, or a class if the clone is expanded.

clone size: many
V gene: TRBV7-9
J gene: TRBJ2-3
D gene: TRBD2
CDR3 DNA: TGTGCCAGCAGCGAACGAAGCGGGAGGGCGAGAGATACGCAGTATTTT
CDR3 protein: CASSERSGRARDTQYF

clone size: many
V gene: TRBV9
J gene: TRBJ1-1
D gene: NA
CDR3 DNA: TGTGCCAGCAGCGTAGGTTCGGAAAGGGCTGAAGCTTTCTTT
CDR3 protein: CASSVGSERAEAFF

clone size: few
V gene: TRBV11-1
J gene: TRBJ2-2
D gene: TRBD1
CDR3 DNA: TGTGCCAGCAGCCAGGACAGGGTGACCGGGGAGCTGTTTTTT
CDR3 protein: CASSQDRVTGELFF

clone size: many
V gene: TRBV7-9
J gene: TRBJ1-3
D gene: NA
CDR3 DNA: TGTGCCAGCGAGGCAGGAGACACCATATATTTT
CDR3 protein: CASEAGDTIYF

clone size: NA
V gene: TRBV27
J gene: TRBJ1-5
D gene: NA
CDR3 DNA: TGTGCCAGCAGTCGTAGACCGGACCTGAGCAATCAGCCCCAGCATTTT
CDR3 protein: CASSRRPDLSNQPQHF

clone size: many
V gene: TRBV11-2
J gene: TRBJ2-7
D gene: NA
CDR3 DNA: TGTGCCAGCAGCTTAGGCACCACCTACGAGCAGTACTTC
CDR3 protein: CASSLGTTYEQYF

clone size: many
V gene: TRBV2
J gene: TRBJ2-1
D gene: TRBD2
CDR3 DNA: TGTGCCAGCAGTGAAGCGGGACAGGGGGAGACTAGCGGGAGGGATGAGCAGTTCTTC
CDR3 protein: CASSEAGQGETSGRDEQFF

clone size: many
V gene: TRBV12-3/TRBV12-4
J gene: TRBJ1-5
D gene: NA
CDR3 DNA: TGTGCCAGCAGTTTAGGTAATCAGCCCCAGCATTTT
CDR3 protein: CASSLGNQPQHF

clone size: NA
V gene: TRBV10-3
J gene: TRBJ2-1
D gene: NA
CDR3 DNA: TGTGCCATCAGGAGACAGGAGAACTACAATGAGCAGTTCTTC
CDR3 protein: CAIRRQENYNEQFF

clone size: few
V gene: TRBV29-1
J gene: TRBJ2-7
D gene: NA
CDR3 DNA: TGCAGCGTTGCCGCACCCTACGAGCAGTACTTC
CDR3 protein: CSVAAPYEQYF

clone size: NA
V gene: TRBV29-1
J gene: TRBJ1-3
D gene: TRBD1
CDR3 DNA: TGCAGCGCTTGGACAGGGGACAACACCATATATTTT
CDR3 protein: CSAWTGDNTIYF

clone size: many
V gene: TRBV5-1
J gene: TRBJ1-1
D gene: NA
CDR3 DNA: TGCGCCAGCAGCTTGGAAGCGAACACTGAAGCTTTCTTT
CDR3 protein: CASSLEANTEAFF

clone size: many
V gene: TRBV28
J gene: TRBJ1-5
D gene: NA
CDR3 DNA: TGTGCCAGCACCAGGCGAAATCAGCCCCAGCATTTT
CDR3 protein: CASTRRNQPQHF

clone size: many
V gene: TRBV28
J gene: TRBJ2-7
D gene: NA
CDR3 DNA: TGTGCCACTATAGGAGCGGGTGAAAATTCCTACGAGCAGTACTTC
CDR3 protein: CATIGAGENSYEQYF

clone size: NA
V gene: TRBV28
J gene: TRBJ1-1
D gene: TRBD1
CDR3 DNA: TGTGCCAGCAGCCAAGGACAGGCTGAAGCTTTCTTT
CDR3 protein: CASSQGQAEAFF

clone size: few
V gene: TRBV29-1
J gene: TRBJ2-3
D gene: NA
CDR3 DNA: TGCAGCGCCGAGACACCAGGGGGGGCTCCAGCAGATACGCAGTATTTT
CDR3 protein: CSAETPGGAPADTQYF

clone size: many
V gene: TRBV2
J gene: TRBJ2-5
D gene: NA
CDR3 DNA: TGTGCCAGCAGTGAAGAAGAGACCCAGTACTTC
CDR3 protein: CASSEEETQYF

clone size: many
V gene: TRBV7-8
J gene: TRBJ2-5
D gene: TRBD2
CDR3 DNA: TGTGCCAGCAGCTTTGTTACCGGGACTACACAAGAGACCCAGTACTTC
CDR3 protein: CASSFVTGTTQETQYF

clone size: many
V gene: TRBV6-2/TRBV6-3
J gene: TRBJ2-5
D gene: TRBD2
CDR3 DNA: TGTGCCAGCAGTTACGTGCGGGGGGCAACGGAAGAGACCCAGTACTTC
CDR3 protein: CASSYVRGATEETQYF

clone size: NA
V gene: TRBV6-2/TRBV6-3
J gene: TRBJ2-3
D gene: NA
CDR3 DNA: TGTGCCAGCAGCAGCTCAGATACGCAGTATTTT
CDR3 protein: CASSSSDTQYF

clone size: many
V gene: TRBV29-1
J gene: TRBJ2-5
D gene: NA
CDR3 DNA: TGCAGCGTTGTAAGTGCTGGAGGGGAGACCCAGTACTTC
CDR3 protein: CSVVSAGGETQYF

clone size: many
V gene: TRBV6-6
J gene: TRBJ1-2
D gene: TRBD1
CDR3 DNA: TGTGCCAGCAACCCACGAGGGGGACAGGGGGCCAATGGCTACACCTTC
CDR3 protein: CASNPRGGQGANGYTF

clone size: many
V gene: TRBV6-4
J gene: TRBJ1-6
D gene: NA
CDR3 DNA: TGTGCCAGCAGTGAAGTAGGACAGCTTAATTCACCCCTCCACTTT
CDR3 protein: CASSEVGQLNSPLHF

clone size: many
V gene: TRBV11-3
J gene: TRBJ1-1
D gene: NA
CDR3 DNA: TGTGCCAGCAGCTTAAGAACGAACACTGAAGCTTTCTTT
CDR3 protein: CASSLRTNTEAFF

clone size: few
V gene: TRBV28
J gene: TRBJ2-7
D gene: NA
CDR3 DNA: TGTGCCAGCGAAGGTGGGGGCAGCTATTACGAGCAGTACTTC
CDR3 protein: CASEGGGSYYEQYF

clone size: many
V gene: TRBV12-3/TRBV12-4
J gene: TRBJ2-7
D gene: TRBD1
CDR3 DNA: TGTGCCAGCCTGATGACAGGGGCCTACGAGCAGTACTTC
CDR3 protein: CASLMTGAYEQYF

clone size: many
V gene: TRBV7-8
J gene: TRBJ2-7
D gene: TRBD1
CDR3 DNA: TGTGCCAGCAGCCCGTTTACAGGGGAGATCTACGAGCAGTACTTC
CDR3 protein: CASSPFTGEIYEQYF

clone size: many
V gene: TRBV11-2
J gene: TRBJ2-2
D gene: NA
CDR3 DNA: TGTGCCAGCAGCTTGGCCTTACCGGGGACCGGGGAGCTGTTTTTT
CDR3 protein: CASSLALPGTGELFF

clone size: NA
V gene: TRBV29-1
J gene: TRBJ1-2
D gene: NA
CDR3 DNA: TGCAGCGTTGAGTACTATGGCTACACCTTC
CDR3 protein: CSVEYYGYTF

clone size: many
V gene: TRBV27
J gene: TRBJ1-5
D gene: TRBD1
CDR3 DNA: TGTGCCAGCAGCACAAGGACAGGATGGGATCAGCCCCAGCATTTT
CDR3 protein: CASSTRTGWDQPQHF

clone size: many
V gene: TRBV3-1
J gene: TRBJ2-7
D gene: NA
CDR3 DNA: TGTGCCAGCAGCCAACGGGGCTACCCCCAGGACGAGCAGTACTTC
CDR3 protein: CASSQRGYPQDEQYF

clone size: NA
V gene: TRBV28
J gene: TRBJ1-1
D gene: NA
CDR3 DNA: TGTGCCAGCAGTCTCGACCGGATAGACACTGAAGCTTTCTTT
CDR3 protein: CASSLDRIDTEAFF